These 27 T cell receptor beta chains came from one sample sequenced in a study of chemoradiotherapy in HPV16-positive cancers. Only in-frame clones appear in the TCRdb table, and some are missing; sequencing was by immunoSEQ multiplex PCR. This table holds about 66,000 clones, around nine tenths found once. Sample: blood, taken from a patient who underwent chemoradiotherapy. The receptors shown here come from a human donor with HPV-associated anogenital cancer.

A few counts support this clone. The chain uses TRBV5-4 and TRBJ2-7, with TRBD1 matching over 7 bases. This CDR3 comprises 16 residues. J gave up 4 bases and V 0 bases, and 10 bases lay outside the gene matches. CDR1 and CDR2 (germline): SGHNT, YYREEE (reference sequence). CDR3 amino acids: CASSLAAQGQAYEQYF. As DNA, the CDR3 is TGTGCCAGCAGCTTGGCCGCACAGGGGCAAGCTTACGAGCAGTACTTC. Full variable domain (rest looked up from reference TRBV5-4 and TRBJ2-7): ETGVTQSPTHLIKTRGQQVTLRCSSQSGHNTVSWYQQALGQGPQFIFQYYREEENGRGNFPPRFSGLQFPNYSSELNVNALELDDSALYLCASSLAAQGQAYEQYFGPGTRLTVT.

The rearrangement joins TRBV2 to TRBJ2-7; D might be TRBD1 (5 bases). Germline values: CDR1 SNHLY, CDR2 FYNNEI. V shed 7 bases and J shed 1 base, with 17 bases lying between them. This CDR3 spans 15 amino acids. The CDR3, as DNA: TGTGCCAGCACCCCACTTCGCCAGGGTTCCTACGAGCAGTACTTC. This gives the protein CASTPLRQGSYEQYF.

This clone was observed once. The rearrangement joins TRBV2 to TRBJ2-7; 10 nucleotides line up with TRBD2. Unmatched junction bases numbered 11, after V lost 6 bases and J lost 3 bases. This CDR3 region has 16 residues. In germline, CDR1 is SNHLY, CDR2 FYNNEI. The CDR3 bases are TGTGCCAGCAGGGGCCTAGGGAGCGGGAGGGGCTACGAGCAGTACTTC. Protein sequence: CASRGLGSGRGYEQYF.

V usage is TRBV18 and J usage is TRBJ1-2; TRBD1 matches 9 bases. V dropped 3 bases and J dropped 3; count of bases not matched to a gene: 8. The CDR3 has 16 residues. The germline V gene has CDR1 KGHSH and CDR2 LQKENI. This CDR3 is CASSPMVRDRDYGYTF. As DNA, the CDR3 is TGTGCCAGCTCACCCATGGTCCGGGACAGGGACTATGGCTACACCTTC.

In nucleotides, the CDR3 is TGTGCCAGTAGTATAGGACTAGCGGGGAGCGGGGAGCTGTTTTTT. Translating it yields CASSIGLAGSGELFF. This rearrangement joins TRBV19 to TRBJ2-2; 11 bases line up with TRBD2. V dropped 1 base and J dropped 7; count of bases not matched to a gene: 2. Germline values: CDR1 LNHDA, CDR2 SQIVND (reference sequence). This CDR3 has 15 residues.

The chain links TRBV25-1 to TRBJ2-3; tentatively, D is TRBD1 (5 bases). The V gene's germline CDR1 is MGHDK and CDR2 SYGVNS. The CDR3 loop spans 14 amino acids. V lost 0 bases to trimming and J lost 6 bases, with 10 bases between them. This CDR3 reads CASSEYQGGDTQYF. The CDR3 nucleotides read TGTGCCAGCAGTGAATACCAGGGTGGGGATACGCAGTATTTT.

Note on this clone: Germline and junction disagree at one end, which may indicate a read error. The chain carries TRBV6-6 and TRBJ2-5; tentatively, D is TRBD1 (6 bases). The CDR3 totals 11 residues. Per the germline V gene, CDR1 is MNHNY and CDR2 is SVGAGI (reference sequence). The CDR3 nucleotides are TGTGCCAGCAGTGAAACCGGGACACCCAACTTC. The encoded protein is CASSETGTPNF.

This clone appeared once. The V gene is TRBV19, the J gene TRBJ1-2, with D maybe TRBD1 (6 bases). CDR1 LNHDA and CDR2 SQIVND come from the germline V gene (reference sequence). CDR3 length equals 15 residues. Trimming stripped 11 bases from V and 7 bases from J, with 26 bases between. The chain's CDR3 is CASWEWGRRFGGYTF. The CDR3 nucleotides are TGTGCCTCTTGGGAATGGGGGCGCAGATTCGGTGGCTACACCTTC.

This chain joins TRBV6-5 and TRBJ1-1; a possible D gene is TRBD1 (5 bases). This CDR3 spans 16 amino acids. The V end lost 0 bases, the J end lost 1 base, and 12 bases lay between the germline ends. Germline V gene lookup returns CDR1 MNHEY and CDR2 SVGAGI. In nucleotides, the CDR3 is TGTGCCAGCAGTTACTCCCGGGACGACTGGAACACTGAAGCTTTCTTT. Encoded protein: CASSYSRDDWNTEAFF.

J is TRBJ2-7 and V is TRBV7-2, with a weak D call TRBD1 (5 bases). Germline CDR1 SGHTA, CDR2 FQGNSA. This CDR3 has 14 amino acids. Trimming cost V 1 base and J 2 bases, with 9 bases left between them. The CDR3, as DNA: TGTGCCAGCAGCTTAGTAGGACAAACCTACGAGCAGTACTTC. Amino acids: CASSLVGQTYEQYF.

The V and J genes are TRBV18 and TRBJ1-3; D unclear. CDR1 and CDR2 from the germline V gene are KGHSH and LQKENI. The CDR3 has 18 residues. Between the trimmed V and J ends, which lost 0 bases and 1 base, there was a span of 16 bases. The CDR3 is CASSPPFVNPRSGNTIYF. DNA for the CDR3: TGTGCCAGCTCACCACCGTTCGTCAACCCTCGTTCTGGAAACACCATATATTTT.

This clone was seen a handful of times. The V call is TRBV5-4, the J call TRBJ2-5; the D is unclear. Trimming pared 0 bases from V and 2 bases from J, leaving 8 bases between. The CDR3 totals 14 residues. Germline CDR1 is SGHNT and CDR2 is YYREEE (reference sequence). Here the CDR3 reads CASSLEWKQETQYF. The CDR3 DNA reads as TGTGCCAGCAGCTTGGAGTGGAAACAAGAGACCCAGTACTTC.

This sequence joins TRBV29-1 and TRBJ1-4; 7 nucleotides align to TRBD1. Germline CDR1 and CDR2: SQVTM and ANQGSEA. This CDR3 has 12 amino acids. The CDR3 coding sequence is TGCAGTTCCAGGGGGGTGGATGAAAAACTGTTTTTT. This gives the protein CSSRGVDEKLFF. The entire variable domain, with the rest obtained from reference TRBV29-1 and TRBJ1-4, is as follows: SAVISQKPSRDICQRGTSLTIQCQVDSQVTMMFWYRQQPGQSLTLIATANQGSEATYESGFVIDKFPISRPNLTFSTLTVSNMSPEDSSIYLCSSRGVDEKLFFGSGTQLSVL.

The CDR3 DNA is TGTGCCTGGAGTGCGACAGGGGGCGGTGAAGCTTTCTTT. It is translated as CAWSATGGGEAFF. The chain combines TRBV30 with TRBJ1-1; 10 bases agree with TRBD1. Germline V gives CDR1 GTSNPN, CDR2 SVGIG (reference sequence). The CDR3 covers 13 residues. With V trimmed by 1 base and J by 7 bases, 3 bases remained unmatched.

The chain links TRBV21-1 to TRBJ2-5. TRBV21-1 is annotated as a pseudogene. The CDR3 sequence is 15 residues long. CDR3 nucleotides: TGTGCCAGCAGCAAAGATGAAGGCGCACAAGAGACCCAGTACTTC. It is translated as CASSKDEGAQETQYF.

The chain joins TRBV19 to TRBJ1-5; 10 bases are shared with TRBD1. This CDR3 is built from 14 residues. CDR1 LNHDA and CDR2 SQIVND come from the germline V gene (reference sequence). The V segment lost 3 bases and the J segment 6 bases; nucleotides outside the gene matches: 2. CDR3 sequence (DNA): TGTGCCAGTAGTATGGGACAGGGGAGTCAGCCCCAGCATTTT. This codes for CASSMGQGSQPQHF.

This clone was seen just once. The chain recombines TRBV19 with TRBJ1-5; no firm D call. Deletions cut 6 bases from V and 5 bases from J, with 11 bases between. Germline V gene data show CDR1 as LNHDA and CDR2 as SQIVND (reference sequence). CDR3 length equals 13 residues. CDR3 sequence (DNA): TGTGCCAGTAGGGGCAACAGTTATCAGCCCCAGCATTTT. Its translation: CASRGNSYQPQHF.

The rearrangement joins TRBV19 to TRBJ2-1, with D tentatively TRBD1 or TRBD2 (5 bases each). The germline gives CDR1 LNHDA, CDR2 SQIVND (reference sequence). The CDR3 covers 16 residues. Trimming left V 5 bases short and J 9 bases short, with 23 bases between. The CDR3 DNA reads as TGTGCCAGTAGTCCCACCGGGACCCCGATAGAAGGTGAGCAGTTCTTC. Its translation is CASSPTGTPIEGEQFF.

The chain has TRBV11-2 and TRBJ2-7, with 8 nucleotides matching TRBD2. Germline loops: CDR1 SGHAT, CDR2 FQNNGV. V shed 1 base, J shed 4 bases, and the junction held 6 bases outside the gene matches. There are 15 residues in the CDR3. The CDR3 protein is CASSLALVAGYEQYF. In nucleotides, the CDR3 is TGTGCCAGCAGCTTAGCCCTGGTAGCGGGATACGAGCAGTACTTC. Drawing the rest from reference TRBV11-2 and TRBJ2-7, the complete variable domain is EAGVAQSPRYKIIEKRQSVAFWCNPISGHATLYWYQQILGQGPKLLIQFQNNGVVDDSQLPKDRFSAERLKGVDSTLKIQPAKLEDSAVYLCASSLALVAGYEQYFGPGTRLTVT.

The chain employs TRBV7-9 and TRBJ1-1; D not resolved. The CDR3 length is 16 residues. The V and J ends lost 1 base and 0 bases respectively, with 12 bases between them. Germline CDR1 and CDR2: SEHNR and FQNEAQ (reference sequence). The CDR3 DNA sequence: TGTGCCAGCAGCTTAGGGGTACACCAACTGAACACTGAAGCTTTCTTT. This translates into CASSLGVHQLNTEAFF. Complete variable domain (other parts from reference TRBV7-9 and TRBJ1-1): DTGVSQNPRHKITKRGQNVTFRCDPISEHNRLYWYRQTLGQGPEFLTYFQNEAQLEKSRLLSDRFSAERPKGSFSTLEIQRTEQGDSAMYLCASSLGVHQLNTEAFFGQGTRLTVV.

The CDR3 protein is CASGIVGSGGFPDTQYF. The CDR3 bases are TGTGCCAGTGGAATCGTGGGTAGCGGGGGGTTCCCAGATACGCAGTATTTT. J is TRBJ2-3 and V is TRBV19; 10 bases fit TRBD2. V shed 8 bases, J shed 4 bases, and the junction held 15 bases outside the gene matches. CDR3 length: 17 residues. Germline lookup yields CDR1 LNHDA and CDR2 SQIVND (reference sequence).

This sequence joins TRBV5-6 and TRBJ1-2; D unresolved. The V end was cut by 0 bases, the J end by 2 bases, with 11 bases between. CDR1 is SGHDT and CDR2 is YYEEEE in the germline V gene. The CDR3 has 15 residues. The CDR3 region is CASSLAGPGNYGYTF. In DNA, the CDR3 is TGTGCCAGCAGCTTGGCAGGTCCAGGAAACTATGGCTACACCTTC.

This clone was recorded only once. DNA of the CDR3: TGTGCCAGTAGTATAGAGGCTAGCGGGGTAGGTAACAATGAGCAGTTCTTC. This translates into CASSIEASGVGNNEQFF. The rearrangement uses TRBV19 and TRBJ2-1; 9 positions agree with TRBD2. There are 17 residues in the CDR3. CDR1 is LNHDA, CDR2 SQIVND, per germline (reference sequence). J was trimmed by 5 bases and V by 0 bases; bases with no gene match: 8.

This chain connects TRBV28 to TRBJ1-5, with D hard to call. The CDR3 loop spans 14 amino acids. Trimming cost V 7 bases and J 2 bases, with 12 bases left between them. CDR1 is MDHEN, CDR2 SYDVKM, per germline. This chain's CDR3 is CASTNGWGNQPQHF. CDR3 DNA sequence: TGTGCCAGCACCAACGGCTGGGGCAATCAGCCCCAGCATTTT.

The chain employs TRBV7-8 and TRBJ2-2; D remains unclear. The CDR3 runs to 15 residues. The germline V gene has CDR1 SGHVS and CDR2 FQNEAQ. Between the trimmed V and J ends, which lost 1 base and 4 bases, there was a span of 10 bases. The CDR3 sequence: CASSLDPTLTGELFF. In nucleotides, the CDR3 is TGTGCCAGCAGCTTAGACCCGACTCTCACCGGGGAGCTGTTTTTT.

The chain links TRBV7-2 to TRBJ2-7, with D possibly TRBD2 on 6 matching bases. Germline assignment: CDR1 SGHTA and CDR2 FQGNSA. Trimming took 2 bases from V and 3 from J, leaving 11 bases between them. This CDR3 has 14 residues. The CDR3 nucleotides are TGTGCCAGCAGCTTACGGGACTCGCTCTACGAGCAGTACTTC. Its translation is CASSLRDSLYEQYF. Variable domain in full (rest from reference TRBV7-2 and TRBJ2-7): GAGVSQSPSNKVTEKGKDVELRCDPISGHTALYWYRQSLGQGLEFLIYFQGNSAPDKSGLPSDRFSAERTGGSVSTLTIQRTQQEDSAVYLCASSLRDSLYEQYFGPGTRLTVT.

This sequence joins TRBV19 and TRBJ2-7, with 10 bases lining up with TRBD2. Germline values: CDR1 LNHDA, CDR2 SQIVND (reference sequence). The V segment lost 5 bases and the J segment 2 bases; nucleotides outside the gene matches: 6. CDR3 size: 15 residues. As DNA, the CDR3 is TGTGCCAGTAGTGTGAGCGGGGGGGCTGCCTACGAGCAGTACTTC. Translated: CASSVSGGAAYEQYF.